Each of the 5 T cell receptor beta chains below was sequenced from the same sample in a study of glioma-infiltrating T cells after dendritic cell vaccination listed by TCRdb under 2016. Libraries were made using the immunoSEQ multiplex PCR assay. Drawn from immuneACCESS, this table holds only the in-frame rearrangements with V and J called that TCRdb kept. Clones are partly lost; checked studies trace under half to an unresolved V gene and leave the rest unexplained. The table for this sample lists 110,000 or so clones; around 89% of them were counted only once. Jointly, the top ten make up 2.5% to 3.5% of the sample. The sample's time point label, in plain terms: after dendritic cell vaccination, including at tumor progression/relapse. Sequencing was performed on blood, taken after dendritic cell vaccination. These receptors were collected from a human donor with glioblastoma.

The V and J genes are TRBV6-5 and TRBJ2-5; D is perhaps TRBD2 (7 bases). The CDR3 has 15 residues. Germline CDR1 reads MNHEY; CDR2 reads SVGAGI. V lost 7 bases and J lost 2, with 17 bases in between. The CDR3, as DNA: TGTGCCAGCACCGAACCGGGGGGCCGTCAAGAGACCCAGTACTTC. Translating it yields CASTEPGGRQETQYF.

The V call is TRBV9, the J call TRBJ2-6; tentatively, D is TRBD1 (5 bases). V lost 4 bases and J lost 1, with 12 bases in between. The CDR3 has 16 amino acids. Germline V CDR1 and CDR2: SGDLS, YYNGEE. CDR3 in DNA: TGTGCCAGCAGCCCCCAAGCAGGGTCTGGGGCCAACGTCCTGACTTTC. Its translation: CASSPQAGSGANVLTF.

J is TRBJ2-1 and V is TRBV2; 13 nucleotides match TRBD2. Trimming removed 1 base from V and 5 bases from J; junction bases left unmatched: 2. CDR3 length: 16 amino acids. Looked up from germline, CDR1 is SNHLY and CDR2 is FYNNEI. CDR3 protein: CASSEGTSGRNNEQFF. The CDR3 coding sequence is TGTGCCAGCAGTGAAGGGACTAGCGGGAGAAACAATGAGCAGTTCTTC.

V and J are TRBV18 and TRBJ2-1; D gene ambiguous. Trimming left V 0 bases short and J 10 bases short, with 10 bases between. CDR1 is KGHSH and CDR2 is LQKENI in the germline V gene. This CDR3 region has 13 residues. CDR3 loop: CASSPPGASEQFF. The CDR3 bases are TGTGCCAGCTCACCACCGGGCGCTTCCGAGCAGTTCTTC.

The chain joins TRBV19 to TRBJ1-5; 8 nucleotides match TRBD1. Germline CDR1 reads LNHDA; CDR2 reads SQIVND (reference sequence). The CDR3 loop spans 13 amino acids. V shed 8 bases and J 3 bases; nucleotides not matched to a gene: 3. The CDR3 DNA is TGTGCCAGTCAGGACAGGGACAATCAGCCCCAGCATTTT. It encodes CASQDRDNQPQHF.